Each of the 7 T cell receptor beta chains below was sequenced from the same sample in a study of shared clonotypes between healthy human individuals (dated by TCRdb to between 2020 and 2021). Library prep was done by the immunoSEQ multiplex PCR assay. The table was pulled from immuneACCESS by TCRdb, which kept in-frame rearrangements only. Such tables lose some clones; where checked, under half of the loss comes from unresolved V genes, and the rest has no known cause. This sample is represented by hundreds of thousands of clones; 90% to 97% of them were singletons. The top ten clonotypes cover 0.06% of the sample. The sequenced sample consisted of naive CD4+ T cells sorted from blood. In the paper's terms, the cell subset or site label means: CD45RA+ positively selected. Receptors originate from a woman aged 25 to 39 in good health.

J is TRBJ1-1 and V is TRBV6-5; D gene unclear. Germline V gives CDR1 MNHEY, CDR2 SVGAGI. V lost 4 bases and J lost 1, with 7 bases in between. The CDR3 runs to 13 residues. The CDR3 sequence: CASSSEENTEAFF. The CDR3 DNA reads as TGTGCCAGCAGTTCCGAAGAGAACACTGAAGCTTTCTTT.

The gene calls are TRBV5-1 and TRBJ2-5, with D perhaps TRBD2 (6 bases). The CDR3 loop spans 15 amino acids. Germline V gene lookup returns CDR1 SGHRS and CDR2 YFSETQ. Trimming took off 3 bases at V and 5 bases at J, with 17 bases between the two ends. CDR3 sequence reads: CASSWGDVVTETQYF. Here the CDR3 DNA reads TGCGCCAGCAGCTGGGGGGACGTAGTCACGGAGACCCAGTACTTC.

This chain uses TRBV2 with TRBJ2-5; D may be TRBD1 (5 bases). The DNA end is more similar to TRBJ2-7, so the J call may be wrong. There are 13 residues in the CDR3. In germline, CDR1 is SNHLY, CDR2 FYNNEI. The CDR3 DNA follows: TGTGCCAGCAGTGAGCAGGGTAGGGACGAGCAGTACTTC. It yields the protein CASSEQGRDEQYF.

A single count supports this clone. The chain carries TRBV28 and TRBJ2-1; D is possibly TRBD2 (5 bases). Trimming removed 6 bases at V and 9 bases at J, with 21 bases between. This CDR3 spans 15 amino acids. The germline gives CDR1 MDHEN, CDR2 SYDVKM. DNA of the CDR3: TGTGCCAGCAGAGCCCCGGGCCCCATGGGGAGTGAGCAGTTCTTC. Protein product: CASRAPGPMGSEQFF.

The chain uses TRBV19 and TRBJ1-5, with 9 bases that match TRBD1. Germline V lookup: CDR1 LNHDA, CDR2 SQIVND (reference sequence). The CDR3 contains 14 residues. With V trimmed by 5 bases and J by 6 bases, 5 bases remained unmatched. CDR3 loop: CASSGTGMGQPQHF. DNA for the CDR3: TGTGCCAGTAGTGGGACAGGGATGGGTCAGCCCCAGCATTTT.

CDR3 loop: CASSQTGVRGNTIYF. CDR3 sequence (DNA): TGTGCCAGCAGCCAGACAGGGGTGCGGGGAAACACCATATATTTT. The chain links TRBV6-5 to TRBJ1-3; 8 positions match TRBD1. The CDR3 totals 15 residues. V dropped 6 bases and J dropped 4; count of bases not matched to a gene: 8. Germline CDR1 and CDR2: MNHEY and SVGAGI.

This clone was detected only once. The CDR3, as DNA: TGCACCAGCAAACCTAGGAGGGGCGCTGGGGCCAACGTCCTGACTTTC. This codes for CTSKPRRGAGANVLTF. The J gene is TRBJ2-6, the V gene TRBV1; the DNA was not compared with TRBD2, the D call given in the table. TRBV1 is shown as a pseudogene. CDR3 length: 16 residues.